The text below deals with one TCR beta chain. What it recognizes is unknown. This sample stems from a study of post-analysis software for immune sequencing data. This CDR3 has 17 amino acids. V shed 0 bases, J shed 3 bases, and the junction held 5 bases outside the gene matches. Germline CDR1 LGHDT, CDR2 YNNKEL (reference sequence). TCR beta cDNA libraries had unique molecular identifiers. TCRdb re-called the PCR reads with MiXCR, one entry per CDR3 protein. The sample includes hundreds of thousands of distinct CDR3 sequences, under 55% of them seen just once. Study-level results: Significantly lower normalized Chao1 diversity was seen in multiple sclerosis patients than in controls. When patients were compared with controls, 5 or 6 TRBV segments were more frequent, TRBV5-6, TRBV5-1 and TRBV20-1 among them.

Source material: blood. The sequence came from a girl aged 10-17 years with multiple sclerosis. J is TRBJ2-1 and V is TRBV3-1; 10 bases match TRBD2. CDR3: CASSQDKLAGVYNEQFF. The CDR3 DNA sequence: TGTGCCAGCAGCCAAGATAAGCTAGCGGGAGTCTACAATGAGCAGTTCTTC.